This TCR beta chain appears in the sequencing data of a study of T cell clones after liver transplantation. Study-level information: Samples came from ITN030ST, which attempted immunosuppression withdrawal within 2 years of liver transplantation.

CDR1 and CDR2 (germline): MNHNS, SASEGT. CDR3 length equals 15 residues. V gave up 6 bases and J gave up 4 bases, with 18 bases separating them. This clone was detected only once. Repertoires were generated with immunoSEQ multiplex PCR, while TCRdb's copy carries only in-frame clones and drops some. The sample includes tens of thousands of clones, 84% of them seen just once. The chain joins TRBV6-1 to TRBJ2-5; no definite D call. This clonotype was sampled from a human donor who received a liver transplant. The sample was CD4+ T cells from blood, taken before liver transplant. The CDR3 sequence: CASRKRGSMAETQYF. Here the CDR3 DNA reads TGTGCCAGCAGAAAAAGAGGATCAATGGCAGAGACCCAGTACTTC.